Listed below are T cell receptor beta chains from one sample, sequenced in a study of cytomegalovirus exposure and HLA in healthy donors. Sequenced by immunoSEQ multiplex PCR; TCRdb stores in-frame clones only, minus some. Of about 340,000 clones in the sample, just over 85% were seen once. The specimen was PBMCs. These receptors were obtained from a woman aged 18-29 years in good health and CMV-seronegative. Both conserved end residues are part of each CDR3. D genes are given only for firm matches. For some rows the clone size is stated as once, few or many, or as a class when expanded; others skip it.

V gene,CDR3 length,D gene,J gene,clone size,CDR3 protein,CDR3 DNA
TRBV2,19,TRBD2,TRBJ2-1,.,CASSEGGLAGPRMYNEQFF,TGTGCCAGCAGTGAGGGCGGACTAGCGGGACCTAGGATGTACAATGAGCAGTTCTTC
TRBV5-4,14,.,TRBJ1-2,.,CASSPWTRSDGYTF,TGTGCCAGCAGTCCCTGGACAAGGTCTGATGGCTACACCTTC
TRBV4-2,12,.,TRBJ2-7,.,CASQQGSNEQYF,TGTGCCAGCCAACAGGGTAGCAACGAGCAGTACTTC
TRBV2,15,.,TRBJ1-5,.,CASSEGGEINQPQHF,TGTGCCAGCAGTGAAGGTGGGGAGATCAATCAGCCCCAGCATTTT
TRBV2,21,.,TRBJ1-5,.,CASSDPSRQDQKAIGNQPQHF,TGTGCCAGCAGTGACCCGTCAAGACAGGACCAAAAAGCGATCGGCAATCAGCCCCAGCATTTT
TRBV7-2,15,.,TRBJ2-1,once,CASSFSAYSYNEQFF,TGTGCCAGCAGCTTTAGCGCGTACTCCTACAATGAGCAGTTCTTC
TRBV6-1,11,TRBD1,TRBJ1-1,.,CASREGQGAFF,TGTGCCAGCAGAGAGGGACAGGGAGCTTTCTTT
TRBV15,20,TRBD2,TRBJ2-3,.,CATSSSQLGIAGGRPDTQYF,TGTGCCACCAGCTCGAGCCAGTTGGGGATAGCGGGAGGGCGGCCAGATACGCAGTATTTT
TRBV15,17,.,TRBJ1-5,.,CATSRDFEAYSNQPQHF,TGTGCCACCAGCAGAGATTTTGAGGCCTATAGCAATCAGCCCCAGCATTTT
TRBV13,13,.,TRBJ1-2,.,CASSLEQGYGYTF,TGTGCCAGCAGCTTAGAACAGGGTTATGGCTACACCTTC
TRBV11-2,12,.,TRBJ1-1,once,CASSLDPPFAFF,TGTGCCAGCAGCTTAGATCCCCCCTTCGCTTTCTTT
TRBV27,15,.,TRBJ2-2,.,CASSSNYLTTGELFF,TGTGCCAGCAGTTCGAACTACCTTACGACCGGGGAGCTGTTTTTT
TRBV7-2,15,TRBD1,TRBJ1-5,.,CASSSAGGSGQPQHF,TGTGCCAGCAGCTCGGCAGGGGGCTCGGGCCAGCCCCAGCATTTT
TRBV2,15,TRBD1,TRBJ1-3,.,CASSAAGGAGNTIYF,TGTGCCAGCAGCGCCGCAGGGGGCGCAGGAAACACCATATATTTT
TRBV10-3,17,.,TRBJ2-1,.,CAISESAGRGFGNEQFF,TGTGCCATCAGTGAGTCGGCAGGGAGGGGGTTTGGCAATGAGCAGTTCTTC
TRBV28,15,.,TRBJ2-1,.,CASSSGPSANNEQFF,TGTGCCAGCAGTTCGGGGCCTAGCGCCAACAATGAGCAGTTCTTC
TRBV4-2,16,TRBD2,TRBJ2-7,.,CASSQERLAGAYEQYF,TGTGCCAGCAGCCAAGAAAGACTAGCGGGAGCCTACGAGCAGTACTTC
TRBV6-6,15,TRBD2,TRBJ2-7,.,CASSLTASGIYEQYF,TGTGCCAGCAGTTTGACAGCTAGCGGGATTTACGAGCAGTACTTC
TRBV6-5,15,TRBD1,TRBJ2-2,.,CASRADRGAHGELFF,TGTGCCAGCAGAGCGGACAGGGGAGCGCACGGGGAGCTGTTTTTT
TRBV7-8,17,TRBD2,TRBJ2-1,.,CASSLTRTSGRYNEQFF,TGTGCCAGCAGCTTAACGAGGACTAGCGGAAGATACAATGAGCAGTTCTTC
TRBV6-5,15,.,TRBJ2-7,.,CASSPTPGHLYEQYF,TGTGCCAGCAGCCCTACCCCGGGACATCTCTACGAGCAGTACTTC
TRBV27,14,TRBD1,TRBJ1-2,.,CASTSDREAYGYTF,TGTGCCAGCACCTCGGACAGGGAAGCCTATGGCTACACCTTC
TRBV7-9,16,.,TRBJ2-3,.,CASSLASTVLTDTQYF,TGTGCCAGCAGCTTAGCCTCGACAGTTCTCACAGATACGCAGTATTTT
TRBV6-5,16,TRBD2,TRBJ2-7,.,CASSYGTSGRGYEQYF,TGTGCCAGCAGTTACGGGACTAGCGGGAGGGGTTACGAGCAGTACTTC
TRBV7-3,12,.,TRBJ1-1,few,CASRPYGTEAFF,TGTGCCAGCAGGCCCTACGGGACTGAAGCTTTCTTT
TRBV15,13,.,TRBJ1-1,.,CATSRDGGAGAFF,TGTGCCACCAGCAGAGATGGAGGGGCCGGGGCTTTCTTT
TRBV18,13,.,TRBJ1-5,few,CASSGQNNQPQHF,TGTGCCAGCTCAGGACAGAACAATCAGCCCCAGCATTTT
TRBV25-1,14,TRBD1,TRBJ1-4,.,CASGQGWGNEKLFF,TGTGCCAGCGGACAGGGATGGGGTAATGAAAAACTGTTTTTT
TRBV29-1,13,.,TRBJ1-1,.,CSVGAREWAEAFF,TGCAGCGTTGGGGCAAGGGAGTGGGCTGAAGCTTTCTTT
TRBV6-4,15,TRBD2,TRBJ2-1,once,CASSSLAGGNNEQFF,TGTGCCAGCAGTTCACTAGCGGGAGGGAACAATGAGCAGTTCTTC
TRBV13,15,.,TRBJ2-3,.,CASSLGRVYADTQYF,TGTGCCAGCAGCTTAGGGAGGGTGTATGCAGATACGCAGTATTTT
TRBV2,15,TRBD2,TRBJ2-1,.,CASSELAGFYNEQFF,TGTGCCAGCAGTGAACTAGCGGGATTCTACAATGAGCAGTTCTTC
TRBV6-1,17,TRBD2,TRBJ2-5,.,CASSEASGRAGTETQYF,TGTGCCAGCAGTGAGGCTAGCGGGAGGGCCGGGACGGAGACCCAGTACTTC
TRBV28,14,.,TRBJ1-4,.,CASRAELINEKLFF,TGTGCCAGCAGGGCAGAACTAATTAATGAAAAACTGTTTTTT
TRBV7-8,15,TRBD2,TRBJ2-7,.,CASSFGAAGGYEQYF,TGTGCCAGCAGCTTCGGAGCAGCGGGGGGCTACGAGCAGTACTTC
TRBV27,15,.,TRBJ1-1,.,CASSLFGGVNTEAFF,TGTGCCAGCAGTTTATTTGGGGGGGTGAACACTGAAGCTTTCTTT
TRBV10-3,15,.,TRBJ2-5,.,CAISESSQGGETQYF,TGTGCCATCAGTGAGTCGTCACAGGGAGGGGAGACCCAGTACTTC
TRBV6-6,15,.,TRBJ1-3,once,CASSDLGVSGNTIYF,TGTGCCAGCAGTGACTTAGGGGTCTCTGGAAACACCATATATTTT
TRBV5-1,14,TRBD2,TRBJ2-7,.,CASSIAGAADEQYF,TGCGCCAGCAGCATAGCGGGAGCCGCCGACGAGCAGTACTTC
TRBV9,18,TRBD2,TRBJ2-7,once,CASSANPLAGGVNYEQYF,TGTGCCAGCAGCGCCAACCCCCTAGCGGGAGGCGTGAACTACGAGCAGTACTTC
TRBV27,14,.,TRBJ1-5,.,CATHPTGKNQPQHF,TGTGCCACCCACCCCACGGGAAAAAATCAGCCCCAGCATTTT
TRBV19,16,TRBD1,TRBJ1-1,.,CASSIEGGQLNTEAFF,TGTGCCAGTAGTATAGAAGGGGGACAGTTGAACACTGAAGCTTTCTTT
TRBV10-3,11,.,TRBJ2-7,.,CAISDPSGQYF,TGTGCCATCAGTGACCCGTCGGGGCAGTACTTC
TRBV6-5,15,TRBD1,TRBJ2-7,.,CASSYDRARSYEQYF,TGTGCCAGCAGTTACGACAGGGCACGGTCCTACGAGCAGTACTTC
TRBV10-3,12,.,TRBJ2-7,.,CASSGVTYEQYF,TGTGCCTCCTCGGGGGTCACCTACGAGCAGTACTTC
TRBV29-1,12,TRBD1,TRBJ1-2,.,CSVKQGNYGYTF,TGCAGCGTTAAACAGGGGAACTATGGCTACACCTTC